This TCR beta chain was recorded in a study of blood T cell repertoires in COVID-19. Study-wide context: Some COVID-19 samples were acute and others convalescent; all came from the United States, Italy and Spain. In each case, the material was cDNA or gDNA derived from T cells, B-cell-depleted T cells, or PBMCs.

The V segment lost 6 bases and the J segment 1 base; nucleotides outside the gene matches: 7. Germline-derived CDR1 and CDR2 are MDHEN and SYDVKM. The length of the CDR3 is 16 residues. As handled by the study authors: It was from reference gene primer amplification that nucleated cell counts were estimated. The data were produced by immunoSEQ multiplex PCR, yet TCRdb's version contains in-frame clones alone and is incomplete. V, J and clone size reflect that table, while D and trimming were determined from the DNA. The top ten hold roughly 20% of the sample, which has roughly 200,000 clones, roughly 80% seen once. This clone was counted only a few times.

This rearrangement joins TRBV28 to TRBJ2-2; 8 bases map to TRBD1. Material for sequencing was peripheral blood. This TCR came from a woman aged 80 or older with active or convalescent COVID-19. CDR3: CASRSTGTGNTGELFF. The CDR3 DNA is TGTGCCAGCAGATCGACCGGGACAGGGAACACCGGGGAGCTGTTTTTT.